This TCR beta chain was captured in a study of T cell responses to AZD1222 COVID-19 vaccine. A few counts support this clone. Measured with immunoSEQ multiplex PCR; TCRdb has only the in-frame clones, and not every one. The sample has about 160,000 clones; roughly 94% are singletons. The CDR3 extends over 13 amino acids. CDR1 and CDR2 (germline): GTSNPN, SVGIG (reference sequence). V dropped 2 bases and J dropped 3 bases, with 10 bases sitting between them. The sample was peripheral blood, taken on day 0 of AZD1222 vaccination. The receptor's source is an adult in good health. The chain joins TRBV30 to TRBJ1-2; D may be TRBD1 (5 bases). The CDR3 sequence: CAWSSAGHYGYTF. The CDR3 nucleotides are TGTGCCTGGAGTTCGGCGGGGCACTATGGCTACACCTTC.